The clone carrying this TCR beta chain was observed a few times. Its antigen is still unknown. The 5'RACE method, run with constant-segment primers, produced TCR alpha and TCR beta cDNA libraries (carrying sample barcodes and UMIs). MiXCR was run by TCRdb on the 5' RACE reads, yielding one entry per CDR3 protein. The sample includes hundreds of thousands of distinct CDR3 sequences, over 15% of them seen just once. Germline CDR1 SGHRS, CDR2 YFSETQ. The CDR3 runs 14 residues. V lost 5 bases to trimming and J lost 1 base, with 10 bases between them. These data belong to a study of T-cell memory formation after mild COVID-19. Notes on the study in general: Clones that shrank (day 15 to 85) were balanced CD4/CD8, whereas later expanders leaned CD4+. Confirmation was lacking for SARS-CoV-2 specificity of second-wave clones that peaked on day 37. Detection of some responders pre-infection suggested pre-existing cross-reactive memory T cells participated.

The material sequenced was PBMCs or a T cell subset sorted from them (not recorded which). This receptor was taken from an adult woman who had mild COVID-19 (a few samples of this study predate the infection). Cell type and time point are not known. V gene TRBV5-1 combines with J gene TRBJ2-1; D unresolved. DNA for the CDR3: TGCGCCAGCAGTGCAGGCTATTCCTACAATGAGCAGTTCTTC. This translates into CASSAGYSYNEQFF.